The 27 T cell receptor beta chains reported below all come from one sample, sequenced in a study of blood T cell repertoires in COVID-19 (dated by TCRdb to about 2020). Library prep was done by the immunoSEQ multiplex PCR assay. TCRdb took this table from immuneACCESS and kept in-frame rearrangements with V and J called. Such tables lack part of the clones; where checked against another copy, unresolved V genes explain under half of the gap, and the rest is unexplained. The table for this sample lists 130,000 or so clones; around 87% of them were counted only once. The top ten clonotypes cover less than 2.5% of the sample. Sequencing input: peripheral blood. The receptors derive from a man aged 50-59 years with active COVID-19.

The V call is TRBV3-1 (or the pseudogene TRBV3-2), the J call TRBJ2-1; tentative D call: TRBD2 (7 bases). The CDR3 is made up of 13 amino acids. V was trimmed by 0 bases and J by 13 bases, leaving 13 bases between them. Germline lookup yields CDR1 LGHDT and CDR2 YNNKEL (reference sequence). This CDR3 reads CASSQEGGGGQFF. The CDR3 DNA sequence: TGTGCCAGCAGCCAAGAGGGAGGGGGGGGACAGTTCTTC.

The V and J genes are TRBV5-1 and TRBJ2-2, with 8 bases that match TRBD2. CDR1 is SGHRS and CDR2 is YFSETQ in the germline V gene. Losses at the gene ends were 4 bases for V and 6 bases for J; bases not matched to a gene: 14. The CDR3 consists of 17 residues. The CDR3 region is CASSPGIGGAPPGELFF. The DNA of the CDR3 is TGCGCCAGCAGCCCGGGGATCGGGGGGGCCCCCCCCGGGGAGCTGTTTTTT.

This clone was detected a few times. The chain joins TRBV25-1 to TRBJ1-1, with unresolved D. The germline V and J ends were trimmed by 7 bases and 2 bases, with 11 bases remaining between them. CDR1 MGHDK and CDR2 SYGVNS come from the germline V gene. The CDR3 length is 13 residues. CDR3 sequence: CASTKGANTEAFF. The CDR3 coding sequence is TGTGCCAGCACTAAGGGAGCAAACACTGAAGCTTTCTTT.

This clone was seen more than once but under ten times. This chain links TRBV19 with TRBJ1-6; tentative D call: TRBD1 (5 bases). The V and J ends lost 6 bases and 10 bases respectively, with 10 bases between them. Per germline, CDR1 LNHDA and CDR2 SQIVND (reference sequence). The CDR3 is 12 residues long. DNA for the CDR3: TGTGCCAGTAGGAGGTGGGGCTCACCCCTCCACTTT. It yields the protein CASRRWGSPLHF.

The J gene is TRBJ1-5, the V gene TRBV27, with 11 bases matching TRBD1. This CDR3 is built from 15 residues. Germline V lookup: CDR1 MNHEY, CDR2 SMNVEV (reference sequence). V lost 0 bases to trimming and J lost 6 bases; unmatched junction nucleotides: 1. CDR3 protein: CASSLSGTGGQPQHF. The CDR3 DNA follows: TGTGCCAGCAGTTTATCCGGGACAGGGGGTCAGCCCCAGCATTTT.

The chain combines TRBV7-2 with TRBJ1-5; the D is unclear. Trimming cost V 2 bases and J 0 bases, with 8 bases left between them. CDR1 and CDR2 from the germline V gene are SGHTA and FQGNSA. There are 15 residues in the CDR3. CDR3 sequence reads: CASSLRVYSNQPQHF. The CDR3 DNA follows: TGTGCCAGCAGCTTACGAGTGTATAGCAATCAGCCCCAGCATTTT. Filled out from reference TRBV7-2 and TRBJ1-5, the complete variable domain reads GAGVSQSPSNKVTEKGKDVELRCDPISGHTALYWYRQSLGQGLEFLIYFQGNSAPDKSGLPSDRFSAERTGGSVSTLTIQRTQQEDSAVYLCASSLRVYSNQPQHFGDGTRLSIL.

V and J are TRBV11-2 and TRBJ2-1, with TRBD2 identical over 9 bases. This CDR3 spans 18 amino acids. Trimming took 5 bases from V and 5 from J; bases not matched to a gene: 16. CDR1 and CDR2 from the germline V gene are SGHAT and FQNNGV. CDR3 amino acids: CASSLRLSGGSVHNEQFF. CDR3 nucleotides: TGTGCCAGCAGCCTTAGGCTCAGCGGGGGGTCCGTCCACAATGAGCAGTTCTTC.

This clone has a count of ten or more. This rearrangement joins TRBV6-2 or TRBV6-3 to TRBJ1-2; D gene unclear. The germline V and J ends were trimmed by 6 bases and 5 bases, with 16 bases remaining between them. There are 14 residues in the CDR3. The V gene's germline CDR1 is MNHEY and CDR2 SVGEGT. CDR3 DNA sequence: TGTGCCAGCAGCCTCGGTTCGTCACCTTATGGCTACACCTTC. Protein product: CASSLGSSPYGYTF.

This chain links TRBV11-1 with TRBJ1-1; TRBD1 matches 8 bases. Unmatched junction bases numbered 7, after V lost 5 bases and J lost 2 bases. The CDR3 is 15 residues long. Germline CDR1 and CDR2: SGHAT and FQDESV (reference sequence). The chain's CDR3 is CASSTRQGLNTEAFF. Written as DNA, the CDR3 is TGTGCCAGCAGCACCCGACAGGGGCTTAACACTGAAGCTTTCTTT.

V gene TRBV7-2 combines with J gene TRBJ2-3; TRBD2 matches 10 bases. The V segment lost 1 base and the J segment 4 bases; nucleotides outside the gene matches: 8. The CDR3 is 17 amino acids. CDR1 and CDR2 (germline): SGHTA, FQGNSA. This chain's CDR3 is CASSLGAGGIFSDTQYF. CDR3 sequence (DNA): TGTGCCAGCAGCTTAGGAGCGGGGGGGATTTTCTCAGATACGCAGTATTTT.

CDR3 protein: CASNRGAPSYNSPLHF. For the CDR3, the DNA is TGTGCCAGCAATCGCGGGGCCCCCTCCTATAATTCACCCCTCCACTTT. The chain uses TRBV27 and TRBJ1-6, with D perhaps matching TRBD1 (5 bases). The CDR3 runs 16 residues. CDR1 is MNHEY and CDR2 is SMNVEV in the germline V gene (reference sequence). Deletions cut 7 bases from V and 0 bases from J, with 13 bases between.

The genes are TRBV4-1 and TRBJ1-6, with D unresolved. Germline CDR1 MGHRA, CDR2 YSYEKL. Trimming took 2 bases from V and 6 from J, leaving 11 bases between them. The CDR3 runs 15 residues. CDR3 nucleotide sequence: TGCGCCAGCAGCCAATCCGGACTGAGTAATTCACCCCTCCACTTT. Encoded protein: CASSQSGLSNSPLHF.

This clone occurred once. CDR3 DNA sequence: TGTGCCAGCACCCCATCCGGGGGGCAGACCCAGTACTTC. Its translation is CASTPSGGQTQYF. The genes are TRBV12-3 or TRBV12-4 and TRBJ2-5, with D perhaps TRBD2 (7 bases). This CDR3 region has 13 residues. Trimming cost V 7 bases and J 6 bases, with 15 bases left between them.

The V and J genes are TRBV12-5 and TRBJ1-4; no clear D gene. The V gene's germline CDR1 is LGHNT and CDR2 FRNRAP. The CDR3 has 13 amino acids. The V and J ends lost 10 bases and 4 bases respectively, with 13 bases between them. CDR3 protein: CATKGEFNEKLFF. CDR3 nucleotides: TGTGCTACCAAGGGAGAGTTTAATGAAAAACTGTTTTTT.

The chain combines TRBV11-2 with TRBJ1-1; D remains unclear. The germline V gene encodes CDR1 SGHAT and CDR2 FQNNGV. This CDR3 contains 16 residues. Trimming cost V 6 bases and J 0 bases, with 17 bases left between them. CDR3: CASRRFGERLNTEAFF. The CDR3 bases are TGTGCCAGCAGAAGATTTGGGGAGCGATTGAACACTGAAGCTTTCTTT.

The chain is built from TRBV3-1 (or the pseudogene TRBV3-2) and TRBJ2-5; 7 bases align to TRBD2. The CDR3 contains 14 residues. Germline CDR1 LGHDT, CDR2 YNNKEL (reference sequence). The trim removed 4 bases at V and 5 bases at J, leaving 7 bases unmatched. Here the CDR3 DNA reads TGTGCCAGCAGCCCCAGGGCGGGGGAGGAGACCCAGTACTTC. Translation: CASSPRAGEETQYF.

The chain uses TRBV5-1 and TRBJ2-3; 8 bases agree with TRBD2. The ends lost 4 bases at V and 2 bases at J; junction bases unmatched: 3. In germline, CDR1 is SGHRS, CDR2 YFSETQ. CDR3 length equals 14 residues. CDR3 residues: CASSMRGVTDTQYF. CDR3 coding DNA: TGCGCCAGCAGCATGCGGGGGGTCACAGATACGCAGTATTTT.

This clone was detected only once. The chain carries TRBV5-6 and TRBJ2-1; 8 nucleotides agree with TRBD1. This CDR3 spans 14 amino acids. The V segment lost 2 bases and the J segment 7 bases; nucleotides outside the gene matches: 5. From germline, CDR1 is SGHDT and CDR2 YYEEEE. CDR3 sequence (DNA): TGTGCCAGCAGCTTTTTGACAGGGGCAAATGAGCAGTTCTTC. This gives the protein CASSFLTGANEQFF.

The chain has TRBV6-4 and TRBJ1-6; D ambiguous. Trimming cost V 0 bases and J 0 bases, with 15 bases left between them. Germline CDR1 MRHNA, CDR2 SNTAGT. The CDR3 loop spans 19 amino acids. CDR3 sequence: CASSDSGGQESSYNSPLHF. DNA for the CDR3: TGTGCCAGCAGTGACTCGGGCGGGCAAGAAAGCTCCTATAATTCACCCCTCCACTTT.

This clone was counted once. The J gene is TRBJ2-3, the V gene TRBV3-1 (or the pseudogene TRBV3-2), with TRBD2 matching over 11 bases. This CDR3 has 15 residues. Germline lookup yields CDR1 LGHDT and CDR2 YNNKEL (reference sequence). Losses at the gene ends were 4 bases for V and 0 bases for J; bases not matched to a gene: 0. The CDR3 DNA reads as TGTGCCAGCAGCCTAGCGGGGGGGAGCACAGATACGCAGTATTTT. This translates into CASSLAGGSTDTQYF.

This chain links TRBV7-2 with TRBJ2-1; TRBD1 matches 7 bases. J was trimmed by 2 bases and V by 5 bases; bases with no gene match: 6. Germline CDR1 reads SGHTA; CDR2 reads FQGNSA. This CDR3 is 15 amino acids long. The CDR3 region is CASSKQGPTYNEQFF. In DNA form, the CDR3 reads TGTGCCAGCAGCAAACAGGGGCCTACCTACAATGAGCAGTTCTTC.

The CDR3 DNA sequence: TGTGCCGCCTGGGGGCCCGGGGCCAACGTCCTGACTTTC. Protein product: CAAWGPGANVLTF. The chain is built from TRBV27 and TRBJ2-6; D might be TRBD1 (6 bases). The CDR3 contains 13 residues. CDR1 is MNHEY, CDR2 SMNVEV, per germline (reference sequence). V was cut by 11 bases and J by 4 bases, with 12 bases left in between.

The V and J genes are TRBV28 and TRBJ1-1; the D gene is possibly TRBD1 (5 bases). CDR1 and CDR2 (germline): MDHEN, SYDVKM. V lost 10 bases and J lost 5, with 14 bases in between. The CDR3 extends over 12 amino acids. CDR3 coding DNA: TGTGCCACCCACCTTAAGGGGACTGAAGCTTTCTTT. Protein sequence: CATHLKGTEAFF.

The V gene is TRBV28, the J gene TRBJ2-5; 9 nucleotides line up with TRBD2. The CDR3 runs 15 residues. Germline V gives CDR1 MDHEN, CDR2 SYDVKM. Losses at the gene ends were 3 bases for V and 5 bases for J; bases not matched to a gene: 7. CDR3 loop: CASSFPGTSQETQYF. CDR3 coding DNA: TGTGCCAGCAGTTTCCCCGGGACTAGCCAGGAGACCCAGTACTTC.

This clone has just a few counts. V usage is TRBV5-4 and J usage is TRBJ1-5, with 8 bases that match TRBD1. J was trimmed by 4 bases and V by 4 bases; bases with no gene match: 4. CDR3 size: 14 residues. Germline-derived CDR1 and CDR2 are SGHNT and YYREEE (reference sequence). This chain's CDR3 is CASSKDRENQPQHF. The CDR3 nucleotides read TGTGCCAGCAGCAAGGACAGGGAAAATCAGCCCCAGCATTTT.

This chain's CDR3 is CASSLDRWGVKGNNEQFF. CDR3 nucleotide sequence: TGTGCCAGCAGCTTAGATCGGTGGGGCGTGAAAGGGAACAATGAGCAGTTCTTC. The J gene is TRBJ2-1, the V gene TRBV11-3, with D perhaps TRBD1 (5 bases). CDR1 is SGHNT and CDR2 is YENEEA in the germline V gene. CDR3 length: 18 residues. Trimming cost V 0 bases and J 5 bases, with 20 bases left between them.

The V call is TRBV4-1, the J call TRBJ2-3; D is possibly TRBD1 (5 bases). The CDR3 has 17 amino acids. V was shortened by 0 bases and J by 5 bases, with 18 bases between the two germline ends. CDR1 and CDR2 (germline): MGHRA, YSYEKL. CDR3 region: CASSQDHAPRGQDTQYF. DNA for the CDR3: TGCGCCAGCAGCCAAGACCACGCCCCTAGGGGTCAAGATACGCAGTATTTT.